A selection of T cell receptor beta chains follows, all from one sample in a study of blood T cell repertoires in COVID-19. Produced via immunoSEQ multiplex PCR; TCRdb's table is partial and in-frame only. Of about 65,000 clones listed, more than 80% were seen once; the top ten hold 14% to 15%. The sample comprised peripheral blood. The receptors were sampled from a man aged 80 or over with acute or convalescent COVID-19. CDR3s include the opening cysteine and the closing phenylalanine or tryptophan. The order of the fields is J gene, V gene, CDR3 protein.

J gene: TRBJ2-1; V gene: TRBV5-5; CDR3 protein: CASSLGRGLYNEQFF
J gene: TRBJ1-2; V gene: TRBV7-9; CDR3 protein: CASNGQGAFYGYTF
J gene: TRBJ2-5; V gene: TRBV10-3; CDR3 protein: CAISESGREETQYF
J gene: TRBJ2-2; V gene: TRBV2; CDR3 protein: CASSEPGLAGVTGELFF
J gene: TRBJ1-1; V gene: TRBV6-5; CDR3 protein: CASRYQNTEAFF
J gene: TRBJ1-3; V gene: TRBV19; CDR3 protein: CASKGTEGNTIYF
J gene: TRBJ1-4; V gene: TRBV6-6; CDR3 protein: CASSLIGEAQRYPTNEKLFF
J gene: TRBJ1-6; V gene: TRBV5-8; CDR3 protein: CASSPRTGFRNSPLHF
J gene: TRBJ1-2; V gene: TRBV5-6; CDR3 protein: CASSFTGSYGYTF
J gene: TRBJ2-7; V gene: TRBV6-5; CDR3 protein: CASRAGTGGYEQYF
J gene: TRBJ2-1; V gene: TRBV18; CDR3 protein: CASSLPGQAYNEQFF
J gene: TRBJ2-3; V gene: TRBV2; CDR3 protein: CASRRQGPDTQYF
J gene: TRBJ1-2; V gene: TRBV5-1; CDR3 protein: CASSLEKRSGYTF
J gene: TRBJ2-2; V gene: TRBV10-2; CDR3 protein: CASRKELVGTGELFF
J gene: TRBJ1-1; V gene: TRBV27; CDR3 protein: CASSFRGRGTEAFF
J gene: TRBJ1-3; V gene: TRBV6-5; CDR3 protein: CASSSGLKGNTIYF
J gene: TRBJ1-1; V gene: TRBV5-1; CDR3 protein: CASETGEIGTEAFF
J gene: TRBJ1-2; V gene: TRBV19; CDR3 protein: CASSTMTRRYTF
J gene: TRBJ2-3; V gene: TRBV11-3; CDR3 protein: CASSLGTGKDTQYF